The T cell receptor beta chain described here comes from a study of T cells and Merkel cell carcinoma outcomes. The table came from immunoSEQ multiplex PCR; TCRdb's copy has only in-frame clones and leaves some out. The top ten clones hold approximately 10% of a sample with around 16,000 clones, around 81% of them seen once. Germline-derived CDR1 and CDR2 are SGHRS and YFSETQ. CDR3 length: 15 residues. The V and J ends lost 5 bases and 2 bases respectively, with 17 bases between them. This sequence joins TRBV5-1 and TRBJ2-7, with D possibly TRBD1 on 6 matching bases. The sample was tumor tissue from Merkel cell carcinoma. The sequence came from a human donor with Merkel cell carcinoma. The CDR3, as DNA: TGCGCCAGCAGGGGGGCGAGTAGCGCAGCCTACGAGCAGTACTTC. Protein sequence: CASRGASSAAYEQYF.